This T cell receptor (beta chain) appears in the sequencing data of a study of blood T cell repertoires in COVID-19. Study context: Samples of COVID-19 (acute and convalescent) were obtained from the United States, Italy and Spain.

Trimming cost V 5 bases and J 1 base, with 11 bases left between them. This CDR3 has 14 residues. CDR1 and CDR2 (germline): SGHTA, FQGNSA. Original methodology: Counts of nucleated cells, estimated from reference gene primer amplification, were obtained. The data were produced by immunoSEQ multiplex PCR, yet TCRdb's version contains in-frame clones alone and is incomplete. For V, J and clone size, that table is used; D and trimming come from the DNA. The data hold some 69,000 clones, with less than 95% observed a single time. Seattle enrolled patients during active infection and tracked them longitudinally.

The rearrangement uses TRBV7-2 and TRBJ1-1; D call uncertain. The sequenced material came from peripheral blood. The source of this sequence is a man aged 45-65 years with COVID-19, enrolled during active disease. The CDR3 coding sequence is TGTGCCAGCAGCATGAGGGCCCAGAACACTGAAGCTTTCTTT. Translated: CASSMRAQNTEAFF.